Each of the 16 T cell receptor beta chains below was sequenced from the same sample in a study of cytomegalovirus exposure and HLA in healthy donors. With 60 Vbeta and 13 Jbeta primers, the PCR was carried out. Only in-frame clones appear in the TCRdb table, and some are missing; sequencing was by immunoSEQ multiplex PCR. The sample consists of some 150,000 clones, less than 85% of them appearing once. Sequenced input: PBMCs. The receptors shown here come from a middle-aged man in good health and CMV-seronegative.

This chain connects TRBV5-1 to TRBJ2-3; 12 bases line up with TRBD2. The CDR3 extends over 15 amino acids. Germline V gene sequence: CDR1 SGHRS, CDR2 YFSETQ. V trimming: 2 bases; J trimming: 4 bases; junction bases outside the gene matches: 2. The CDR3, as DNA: TGCGCCAGCAGCTTAGCTAGCGGGAGGGCAGATACGCAGTATTTT. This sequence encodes CASSLASGRADTQYF.

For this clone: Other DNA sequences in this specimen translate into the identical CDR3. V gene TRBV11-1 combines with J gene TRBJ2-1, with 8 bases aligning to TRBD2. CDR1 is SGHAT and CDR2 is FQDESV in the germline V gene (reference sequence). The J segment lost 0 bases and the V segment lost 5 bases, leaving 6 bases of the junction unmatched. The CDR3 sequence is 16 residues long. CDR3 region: CASSPAGVISYNEQFF. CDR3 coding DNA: TGTGCCAGCAGCCCAGCGGGAGTAATCTCCTACAATGAGCAGTTCTTC.

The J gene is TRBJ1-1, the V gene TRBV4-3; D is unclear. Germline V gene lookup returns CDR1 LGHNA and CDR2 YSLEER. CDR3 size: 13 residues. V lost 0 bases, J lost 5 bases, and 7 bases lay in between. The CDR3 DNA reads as TGCGCCAGCAGCCAAGATAAGGAGACTGAAGCTTTCTTT. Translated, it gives CASSQDKETEAFF.

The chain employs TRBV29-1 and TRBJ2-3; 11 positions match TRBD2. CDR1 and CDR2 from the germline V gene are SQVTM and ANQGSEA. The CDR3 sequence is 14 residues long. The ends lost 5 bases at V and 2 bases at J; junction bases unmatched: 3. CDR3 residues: CSVRLAGPTDTQYF. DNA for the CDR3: TGCAGCGTTAGACTAGCGGGGCCCACAGATACGCAGTATTTT.

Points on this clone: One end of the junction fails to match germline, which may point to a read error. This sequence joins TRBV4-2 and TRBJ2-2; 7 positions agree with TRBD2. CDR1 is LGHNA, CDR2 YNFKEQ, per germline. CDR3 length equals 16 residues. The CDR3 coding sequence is TGTGCCAGCAGCCCATGGGAGGGGATGAACACCGGGGAGCTGCTTTTT. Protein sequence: CASSPWEGMNTGELLF.

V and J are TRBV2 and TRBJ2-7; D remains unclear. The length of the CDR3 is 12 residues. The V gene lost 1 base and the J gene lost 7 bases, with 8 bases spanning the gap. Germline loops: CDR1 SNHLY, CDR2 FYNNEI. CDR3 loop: CASSEGPGEQYF. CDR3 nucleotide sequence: TGTGCCAGCAGTGAAGGACCCGGGGAGCAGTACTTC.

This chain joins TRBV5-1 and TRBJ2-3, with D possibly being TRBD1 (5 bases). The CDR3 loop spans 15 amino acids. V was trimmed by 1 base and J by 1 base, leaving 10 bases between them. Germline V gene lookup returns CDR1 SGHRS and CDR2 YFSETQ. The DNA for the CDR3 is TGCGCCAGCAGCTTGTTCCAGGGTCGCACAGATACGCAGTATTTT. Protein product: CASSLFQGRTDTQYF. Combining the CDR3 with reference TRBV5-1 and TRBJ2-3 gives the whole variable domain KAGVTQTPRYLIKTRGQQVTLSCSPISGHRSVSWYQQTPGQGLQFLFEYFSETQRNKGNFPGRFSGRQFSNSRSEMNVSTLELGDSALYLCASSLFQGRTDTQYFGPGTRLTVL.

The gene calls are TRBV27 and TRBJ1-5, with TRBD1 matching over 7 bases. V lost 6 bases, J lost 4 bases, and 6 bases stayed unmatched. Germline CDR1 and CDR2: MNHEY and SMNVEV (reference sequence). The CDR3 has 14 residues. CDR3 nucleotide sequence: TGTGCCAGCAGCCGCAACAGGGGTAATCAGCCCCAGCATTTT. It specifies CASSRNRGNQPQHF.

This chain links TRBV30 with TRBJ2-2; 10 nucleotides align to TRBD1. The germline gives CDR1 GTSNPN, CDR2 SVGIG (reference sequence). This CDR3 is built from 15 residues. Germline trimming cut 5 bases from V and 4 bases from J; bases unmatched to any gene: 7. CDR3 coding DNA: TGTGCCTGGGAGGGAGGACAGGGGGTCACCGGGGAGCTGTTTTTT. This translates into CAWEGGQGVTGELFF.

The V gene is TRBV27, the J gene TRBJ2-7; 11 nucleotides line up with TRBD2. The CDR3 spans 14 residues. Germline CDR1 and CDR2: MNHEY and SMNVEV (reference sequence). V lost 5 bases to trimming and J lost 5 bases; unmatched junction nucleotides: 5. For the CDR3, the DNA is TGTGCCAGCAGTAAGGGGACTAGCGGCAACGAGCAGTACTTC. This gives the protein CASSKGTSGNEQYF.

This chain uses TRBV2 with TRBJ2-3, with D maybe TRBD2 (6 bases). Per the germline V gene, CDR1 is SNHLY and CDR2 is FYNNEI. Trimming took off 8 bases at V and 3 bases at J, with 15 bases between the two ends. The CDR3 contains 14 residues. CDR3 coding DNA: TGTGCCAGCTCCCCCCGGGGGAGGACAGATACGCAGTATTTT. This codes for CASSPRGRTDTQYF.

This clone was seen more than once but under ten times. The CDR3 reads CASSPPGGTNTGELFF. CDR3 coding DNA: TGTGCCAGCTCACCACCGGGGGGAACGAACACCGGGGAGCTGTTTTTT. The rearrangement joins TRBV18 to TRBJ2-2, with D perhaps matching TRBD2 (6 bases). This CDR3 spans 16 amino acids. Germline assignment: CDR1 KGHSH and CDR2 LQKENI. Between the trimmed V and J ends, which lost 0 bases and 0 bases, there was a span of 8 bases.

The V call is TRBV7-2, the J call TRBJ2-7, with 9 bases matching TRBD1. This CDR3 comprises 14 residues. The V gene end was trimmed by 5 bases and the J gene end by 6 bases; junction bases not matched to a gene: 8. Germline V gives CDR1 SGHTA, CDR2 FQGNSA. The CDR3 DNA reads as TGTGCCAGCAGCCTGGACAGGGGAAGTTCCGAGCAGTACTTC. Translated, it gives CASSLDRGSSEQYF.

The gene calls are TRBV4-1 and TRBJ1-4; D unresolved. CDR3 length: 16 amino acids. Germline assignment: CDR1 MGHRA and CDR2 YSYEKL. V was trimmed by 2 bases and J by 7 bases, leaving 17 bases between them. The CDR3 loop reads CASSQPRDGWAEKLFF. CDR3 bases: TGCGCCAGCAGCCAACCCCGCGACGGATGGGCTGAAAAACTGTTTTTT.

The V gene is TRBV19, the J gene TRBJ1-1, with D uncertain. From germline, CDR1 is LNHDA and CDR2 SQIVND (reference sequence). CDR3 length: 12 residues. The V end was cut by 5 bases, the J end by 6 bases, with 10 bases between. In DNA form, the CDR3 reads TGTGCCAGTAGTCGGGGAGGATCTGAAGCTTTCTTT. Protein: CASSRGGSEAFF. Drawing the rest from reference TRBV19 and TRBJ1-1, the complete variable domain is DGGITQSPKYLFRKEGQNVTLSCEQNLNHDAMYWYRQDPGQGLRLIYYSQIVNDFQKGDIAEGYSVSREKKESFPLTVTSAQKNPTAFYLCASSRGGSEAFFGQGTRLTVV.

The CDR3 coding sequence is TGTGCCAGTAGTCGCGGAGGGGGGGGCGCACACAATGAGCAGTTCTTC. It codes for CASSRGGGGAHNEQFF. The rearrangement uses TRBV19 and TRBJ2-1; maybe TRBD2 (7 bases). The germline V and J ends were trimmed by 5 bases and 5 bases, with 19 bases remaining between them. Germline assignment: CDR1 LNHDA and CDR2 SQIVND (reference sequence). This CDR3 spans 16 amino acids.